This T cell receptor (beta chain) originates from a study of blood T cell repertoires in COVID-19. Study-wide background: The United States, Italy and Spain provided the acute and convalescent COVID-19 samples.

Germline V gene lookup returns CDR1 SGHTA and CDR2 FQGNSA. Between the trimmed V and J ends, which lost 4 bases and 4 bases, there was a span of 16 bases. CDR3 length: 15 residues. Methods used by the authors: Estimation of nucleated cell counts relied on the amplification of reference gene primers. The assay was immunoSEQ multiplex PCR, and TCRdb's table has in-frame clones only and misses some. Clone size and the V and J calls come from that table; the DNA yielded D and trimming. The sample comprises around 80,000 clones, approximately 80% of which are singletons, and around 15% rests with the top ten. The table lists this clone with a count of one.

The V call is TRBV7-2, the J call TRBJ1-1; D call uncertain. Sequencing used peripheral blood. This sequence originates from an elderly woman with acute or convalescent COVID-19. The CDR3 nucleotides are TGTGCCAGCAGCTCCCGAATTTCTTCGGGCACTGAAGCTTTCTTT. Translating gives CASSSRISSGTEAFF.